One sample yielded the 31 T cell receptor beta chains listed below, sequenced in a study of cytomegalovirus exposure and HLA in healthy donors. Some clones are missing from TCRdb's copy, which holds only in-frame ones; the method was immunoSEQ multiplex PCR. The table shows over 60,000 clones, with 95% occurring only once. Sequences were obtained from PBMCs. These receptor sequences come from a man aged 18 to 29 in good health and CMV-seronegative.

The V call is TRBV29-1, the J call TRBJ2-2, with TRBD1 identical over 9 bases. The CDR3 is 15 residues long. Germline V gives CDR1 SQVTM, CDR2 ANQGSEA. The V segment lost 4 bases and the J segment 4 bases; nucleotides outside the gene matches: 7. The CDR3 DNA reads as TGCAGCGTTGTGGGGACAGGGTTGTCCACCGGGGAGCTGTTTTTT. It is translated as CSVVGTGLSTGELFF.

This clone is a singleton in its sample. This chain links TRBV7-6 with TRBJ1-2; D might be TRBD1 (5 bases). V lost 6 bases and J lost 5, with 10 bases in between. In germline, CDR1 is SGHVS, CDR2 FNYEAQ. This CDR3 comprises 12 residues. CDR3 amino acids: CASSRGGYGYTF. CDR3 coding DNA: TGTGCCAGCAGTCGGGGGGGGTATGGCTACACCTTC.

The chain has TRBV2 and TRBJ2-1; the D is unclear. The CDR3 is 17 residues long. Germline-derived CDR1 and CDR2 are SNHLY and FYNNEI. Trimming took off 2 bases at V and 4 bases at J, with 18 bases between the two ends. The DNA of the CDR3 is TGTGCCAGCAGTGAAAGTATGGTTGCCCCAGGATACAATGAGCAGTTCTTC. It encodes CASSESMVAPGYNEQFF.

This chain's CDR3 is CASSFLRAGEAFF. CDR3 sequence (DNA): TGTGCCAGCAGCTTCCTCAGGGCTGGTGAAGCTTTCTTT. V and J are TRBV5-8 and TRBJ1-1; maybe TRBD1 (5 bases). Germline V CDR1 and CDR2: SGHTS, YDEGEE. The CDR3 consists of 13 residues. V gave up 2 bases and J gave up 7 bases, with 12 bases separating them.

The CDR3 bases are TGTGCCAGCAGCCTGATCCTTGGGGGGATGTATGGCTACACCTTC. Translated: CASSLILGGMYGYTF. The chain joins TRBV7-2 to TRBJ1-2, with D maybe TRBD1 (5 bases). From germline, CDR1 is SGHTA and CDR2 FQGNSA. The CDR3 runs 15 residues. With 5 bases removed from V and 5 bases from J, the gap between germline ends came to 18 bases.

The chain couples TRBV27 to TRBJ1-4, with TRBD1 as a possible D gene (5 bases). The CDR3 covers 16 residues. Germline CDR1 and CDR2: MNHEY and SMNVEV (reference sequence). V lost 5 bases and J 11 bases, leaving 24 bases between the germline ends. The CDR3 is CASSTLDGGEGGKLFF. The CDR3 DNA is TGTGCCAGCAGTACCCTGGACGGAGGGGAAGGAGGGAAACTGTTTTTT.

The J gene is TRBJ1-1, the V gene TRBV7-2; tentatively, D is TRBD1 (5 bases). CDR3 length: 16 amino acids. Germline CDR1 reads SGHTA; CDR2 reads FQGNSA. Trimming pared 5 bases from V and 1 base from J, leaving 17 bases between. Here the CDR3 reads CASSVSPGGPNTEAFF. CDR3 nucleotides: TGTGCCAGCAGCGTTTCCCCGGGGGGACCGAACACTGAAGCTTTCTTT. Full variable domain (missing parts from reference TRBV7-2 and TRBJ1-1): GAGVSQSPSNKVTEKGKDVELRCDPISGHTALYWYRQSLGQGLEFLIYFQGNSAPDKSGLPSDRFSAERTGGSVSTLTIQRTQQEDSAVYLCASSVSPGGPNTEAFFGQGTRLTVV.

The J gene is TRBJ1-5, the V gene TRBV5-6, with 7 positions matching TRBD1. Looked up from germline, CDR1 is SGHDT and CDR2 is YYEEEE. With V trimmed by 1 base and J by 0 bases, 13 bases remained unmatched. This CDR3 spans 19 amino acids. The CDR3 loop is CASSLWGGDRRRSNQPQHF. The CDR3 DNA sequence: TGTGCCAGCAGCTTGTGGGGTGGGGACAGACGTCGTAGCAATCAGCCCCAGCATTTT.

The chain has TRBV18 and TRBJ2-7; TRBD1 might be the D (5 bases). V was pared by 2 bases and J by 1 base, with 12 bases between. Germline V gives CDR1 KGHSH, CDR2 LQKENI. There are 15 residues in the CDR3. The CDR3 spells CASSPSQGSSYEQYF. As DNA, the CDR3 is TGTGCCAGCTCACCAAGTCAGGGAAGTTCCTACGAGCAGTACTTC.

The V call is TRBV27, the J call TRBJ2-5; weak D call: TRBD1 (7 bases). The CDR3 runs to 15 residues. Germline lookup yields CDR1 MNHEY and CDR2 SMNVEV (reference sequence). Trimming left V 1 base short and J 3 bases short, with 12 bases between. The CDR3 nucleotides are TGTGCCAGCAGTTTATGGAGGGGGCAGGAAGAGACCCAGTACTTC. This sequence encodes CASSLWRGQEETQYF.

This clone was observed a single time. The chain is built from TRBV4-2 and TRBJ2-2; D perhaps matches TRBD1 (5 bases). The V gene lost 2 bases and the J gene lost 6 bases, with 13 bases spanning the gap. CDR1 and CDR2 from the germline V gene are LGHNA and YNFKEQ. There are 15 residues in the CDR3. The CDR3, as DNA: TGTGCCAGCAGCCAACCAACAGGATACGCCGGGGAGCTGTTTTTT. This sequence encodes CASSQPTGYAGELFF.

The chain joins TRBV28 to TRBJ2-7; 8 bases are a match to TRBD1. Germline CDR1 and CDR2: MDHEN and SYDVKM. This CDR3 contains 14 residues. J gave up 2 bases and V 7 bases, and 7 bases lay outside the gene matches. CDR3 protein: CASNWGQAPYEQYF. The CDR3 region has the DNA TGTGCCAGCAATTGGGGACAGGCCCCCTACGAGCAGTACTTC.

V usage is TRBV4-1 and J usage is TRBJ1-3; D is uncertain. The CDR3 has 15 amino acids. Per germline, CDR1 MGHRA and CDR2 YSYEKL. V was shortened by 4 bases and J by 9 bases, with 19 bases between the two germline ends. The CDR3, as DNA: TGCGCCAGCAGCCCGAGCGTTACATCGGTACGCACCATATATTTT. Its protein product is CASSPSVTSVRTIYF.

The chain employs TRBV4-2 and TRBJ2-3, with 7 bases fitting TRBD2. The CDR3 consists of 16 residues. With V trimmed by 1 base and J by 3 bases, 7 bases remained unmatched. The V gene's germline CDR1 is LGHNA and CDR2 YNFKEQ. The CDR3 DNA follows: TGTGCCAGCAGCCAAGTTGGGGGGGGTAAAACAGATACGCAGTATTTT. Translated, it gives CASSQVGGGKTDTQYF.

This chain connects TRBV5-8 to TRBJ2-7; no clear D gene. The germline V and J ends were trimmed by 2 bases and 6 bases, with 6 bases remaining between them. The germline V gene has CDR1 SGHTS and CDR2 YDEGEE. CDR3 size: 11 residues. CDR3 in amino acids: CASSFRSEQYF. The CDR3 coding sequence is TGTGCCAGCAGCTTTCGTTCCGAGCAGTACTTC.

The chain joins TRBV30 to TRBJ1-4; D is unclear. The germline V gene encodes CDR1 GTSNPN and CDR2 SVGIG (reference sequence). The CDR3 has 13 residues. With 0 bases removed from V and 7 bases from J, the gap between germline ends came to 9 bases. The CDR3 nucleotides read TGTGCCTGGAGTGTTTCGAGGCTTGAAAAACTGTTTTTT. It translates to CAWSVSRLEKLFF.

J is TRBJ1-5 and V is TRBV28, with a possible D match to TRBD1 (5 bases). V was pared by 3 bases and J by 2 bases, with 14 bases between. Germline-derived CDR1 and CDR2 are MDHEN and SYDVKM. The length of the CDR3 is 16 residues. As DNA, the CDR3 is TGTGCCAGCAGTTTCTCTCGGAGGGGTGGCAATCAGCCCCAGCATTTT. It encodes CASSFSRRGGNQPQHF.

About this clone itself: One end of the junction does not line up with germline, which may come from a read error. The V gene is TRBV7-7, the J gene TRBJ2-6; tentative D call: TRBD1 (6 bases). CDR1 is SSHAT and CDR2 is FNYEAQ in the germline V gene (reference sequence). There are 16 residues in the CDR3. The CDR3 DNA sequence: TGTGCTAGCAGTCGGACAGTAACCTCTGGGGCCAACGTCCTGACTTTC. It yields the protein CASSRTVTSGANVLTF.

The V call is TRBV7-8, the J call TRBJ2-6; D might be TRBD2 (5 bases). V lost 5 bases, J lost 3 bases, and 14 bases lay in between. This CDR3 contains 16 residues. Germline V gives CDR1 SGHVS, CDR2 FQNEAQ. CDR3 protein: CASSPVMGDGANVLTF. In DNA form, the CDR3 reads TGTGCCAGCAGCCCAGTGATGGGAGATGGGGCCAACGTCCTGACTTTC.

The V and J genes are TRBV28 and TRBJ2-7, with D unresolved. CDR3 size: 11 residues. CDR1 and CDR2 from the germline V gene are MDHEN and SYDVKM. V was trimmed by 6 bases and J by 2 bases, leaving 5 bases between them. The DNA for the CDR3 is TGTGCCAGCAGCTCTACCTACGAGCAGTACTTC. Translation gives CASSSTYEQYF.

CDR3 amino acids: CATKTGVLGNQPQHF. CDR3 in DNA: TGTGCCACAAAGACAGGGGTGCTAGGCAATCAGCCCCAGCATTTT. The gene calls are TRBV6-5 and TRBJ1-5; 8 nucleotides agree with TRBD1. CDR3 length: 15 amino acids. Germline lookup yields CDR1 MNHEY and CDR2 SVGAGI. V gave up 10 bases and J gave up 2 bases; unmatched junction bases: 10.

The chain combines TRBV6-6 with TRBJ1-5; D gene ambiguous. This CDR3 is 13 amino acids long. The V end was cut by 4 bases, the J end by 6 bases, with 10 bases between. Germline V CDR1 and CDR2: MNHNY, SVGAGI (reference sequence). The CDR3: CASSWEGSQPQHF. The CDR3 DNA is TGTGCCAGCAGTTGGGAGGGCTCTCAGCCCCAGCATTTT.

The chain couples TRBV5-6 to TRBJ1-1; D gene unclear. From germline, CDR1 is SGHDT and CDR2 YYEEEE. The CDR3 extends over 13 amino acids. The V end lost 4 bases, the J end lost 0 bases, and 7 bases lay between the germline ends. CDR3 nucleotides: TGTGCCAGCAGCGAGTATTTGAACACTGAAGCTTTCTTT. Translated: CASSEYLNTEAFF.

The V gene is TRBV6-6, the J gene TRBJ1-1; D is unclear. V was clipped by 10 bases and J by 5 bases, with 11 bases between them. The CDR3 is 11 residues long. The germline gives CDR1 MNHNY, CDR2 SVGAGI (reference sequence). The CDR3 is CATSGFTEAFF. CDR3 nucleotide sequence: TGTGCCACCTCAGGTTTTACTGAAGCTTTCTTT.

The chain joins TRBV19 to TRBJ1-2; D uncertain. V lost 4 bases and J lost 0, with 6 bases in between. Germline V CDR1 and CDR2: LNHDA, SQIVND (reference sequence). The CDR3 covers 13 residues. The CDR3: CASSTRANYGYTF. The CDR3 nucleotides are TGTGCCAGTAGTACCCGAGCTAACTATGGCTACACCTTC.

CDR3 nucleotides: TGTGCCAGCAGTGAAGCAACAGGGGGCAGGTTCTCGAGCTCCTACGAGCAGTACTTC. Its translation is CASSEATGGRFSSSYEQYF. This rearrangement joins TRBV6-1 to TRBJ2-7; 9 positions agree with TRBD1. The CDR3 covers 19 residues. Trimming at V came to 0 bases and at J to 0 bases, leaving 12 bases not matched to a gene. Germline V gene data show CDR1 as MNHNS and CDR2 as SASEGT.

The J gene is TRBJ1-2, the V gene TRBV30; a possible D gene is TRBD1 (5 bases). V gave up 0 bases and J gave up 6 bases, with 14 bases separating them. Per germline, CDR1 GTSNPN and CDR2 SVGIG (reference sequence). This CDR3 region has 14 residues. The CDR3 sequence is CAWSVRAGGDGYTF. CDR3 sequence (DNA): TGTGCCTGGAGTGTACGAGCGGGAGGGGATGGCTACACCTTC.

This rearrangement joins TRBV28 to TRBJ2-1, with D unresolved. V lost 5 bases and J 4 bases, leaving 6 bases between the germline ends. CDR3 length: 12 amino acids. Germline V gives CDR1 MDHEN, CDR2 SYDVKM. CDR3 sequence reads: CASSPPYNEQFF. CDR3 sequence (DNA): TGTGCCAGCAGTCCCCCATACAATGAGCAGTTCTTC.

The gene calls are TRBV5-6 and TRBJ1-6, with a tentative D call TRBD1 (5 bases). The V and J ends lost 3 bases and 7 bases respectively, with 8 bases between them. The germline gives CDR1 SGHDT, CDR2 YYEEEE. The CDR3 extends over 13 amino acids. The CDR3 reads CASSSEGNSPLHF. CDR3 in DNA: TGTGCCAGCAGCTCGGAGGGGAATTCACCCCTCCACTTT.

The V and J genes are TRBV30 and TRBJ2-7; the match to TRBD1 covers 11 bases. The CDR3 is 15 residues long. Losses at the gene ends were 3 bases for V and 4 bases for J; bases not matched to a gene: 8. CDR1 and CDR2 (germline): GTSNPN, SVGIG (reference sequence). The CDR3 nucleotides read TGTGCCTGGAGCCCCCTCGGACAGGGGGCGTACGAGCAGTACTTC. It specifies CAWSPLGQGAYEQYF. Full variable domain (remainder filled in from reference TRBV30 and TRBJ2-7): SQTIHQWPATLVQPVGSPLSLECTVEGTSNPNLYWYRQAAGRGLQLLFYSVGIGQISSEVPQNLSASRPQDRQFILSSKKLLLSDSGFYLCAWSPLGQGAYEQYFGPGTRLTVT.

This chain joins TRBV5-5 and TRBJ2-7; TRBD2 aligns across 7 bases. The CDR3 extends over 15 amino acids. Trimming at V came to 0 bases and at J to 3 bases, leaving 6 bases not matched to a gene. The V gene's germline CDR1 is SGHKS and CDR2 YYEKEE (reference sequence). DNA of the CDR3: TGTGCCAGCAGCTTGGTGCTAGCGGCAATCTACGAGCAGTACTTC. The encoded protein is CASSLVLAAIYEQYF.